One sample yielded the 25 T cell receptor beta chains listed below, sequenced in a study of T cell clonality in common variable immunodeficiency. TCRdb keeps only in-frame clones here, not all; method: immunoSEQ multiplex PCR. The sample contains some 50,000 clones, none of them singletons. Specimen: peripheral blood mononuclear cells. The receptors stem from a person aged 18 to 75 in good health.

This clone showed up many times. The CDR3 DNA, read in part, is TGTGCCAGTAGTATGGGTTTGGGCAACCGACCCGACGAG. It yields the protein CASSMGLGNRPDE. The CDR3 as a whole reads CASSMGLGNRPDEQYF. The rearrangement uses TRBV19 and TRBJ2-7; D gene ambiguous. The CDR3 end lies 3 residues beyond the end of the read and is filled in from the germline J gene. The CDR3 has 16 residues. The germline V gene has CDR1 LNHDA and CDR2 SQIVND (reference sequence). V was trimmed by 3 bases and J by 5 bases, leaving 20 bases between them.

In this sample, this clone turned up many times. The missing CDR3 end, 3 residues past where the read stops, is filled in from the germline J gene. V is TRBV5-4 and J is TRBJ2-2, with 8 positions matching TRBD1. The CDR3 consists of 13 residues. Per the germline V gene, CDR1 is SGHNT and CDR2 is YYREEE (reference sequence). V lost 9 bases, J lost 4 bases, and 5 bases stayed unmatched. The DNA read from the CDR3 is TGTGCCACCGACAGGGGAGGCACCGGGGAG. Translating gives CATDRGGTGE. The complete CDR3 protein is CATDRGGTGELFF.

This clone was counted a few times. The CDR3 goes on 3 residues after the read ends, and that part is filled in from the germline J gene. The chain couples TRBV20-1 to TRBJ2-7; no clear D gene. Germline lookup yields CDR1 DFQATT and CDR2 SNEGSKA (reference sequence). V lost 6 bases and J 0 bases, leaving 12 bases between the germline ends. There are 13 residues in the CDR3. The DNA read from the CDR3 is TGCAGTGCGCCCGGGTCCTTCTCCTACGAG. Encoded protein: CSAPGSFSYE. The CDR3, in full, reads CSAPGSFSYEQYF.

This clone was counted a few times. The DNA ends 3 residues before the CDR3 does, and the rest of the CDR3 is filled in from the germline J gene. The chain combines TRBV2 with TRBJ2-7; D might be TRBD2 (5 bases). The CDR3 spans 15 residues. Germline assignment: CDR1 SNHLY and CDR2 FYNNEI. With 6 bases removed from V and 1 base from J, the gap between germline ends came to 16 bases. This CDR3 reads CASSSTSLGSYEQYF. The sequenced part of the CDR3 DNA is TGTGCCAGCAGCTCCACTAGTCTTGGGTCCTACGAG. Variable domain in full (rest from reference TRBV2 and TRBJ2-7): EPEVTQTPSHQVTQMGQEVILRCVPISNHLYFYWYRQILGQKVEFLVSFYNNEISEKSEIFDDQFSVERPDGSNFTLKIRSTKLEDSAMYFCASSSTSLGSYEQYFGPGTRLTVT.

This clone occurred many times. The read finishes 3 residues shy of the CDR3 end, and the germline J gene is used to complete it. V usage is TRBV5-5 and J usage is TRBJ1-1; 7 bases are a match to TRBD1. V shed 5 bases and J 4 bases; nucleotides not matched to a gene: 8. This CDR3 is 14 amino acids long. Germline-derived CDR1 and CDR2 are SGHKS and YYEKEE (reference sequence). The DNA read from the CDR3 is TGTGCCAGCAGTAGCAAAACAGGGGTCACTGAA. Translating it yields CASSSKTGVTE. The entire CDR3 protein reads CASSSKTGVTEAFF.

The table lists this clone with a few counts. The sequence runs out 3 residues before the end of the CDR3; the remainder is reconstructed from the germline J gene. V gene TRBV13 combines with J gene TRBJ2-1, with 7 bases that match TRBD2. The CDR3 is 14 residues long. V lost 3 bases and J lost 7; bases outside the gene matches: 6. Germline CDR1 is PRHDT and CDR2 is FYEKMQ (reference sequence). The CDR3: CASSLGLNDNEQFF. Partial CDR3 DNA: TGTGCCAGCAGCTTGGGACTAAATGATAATGAG.

This clone was seen repeatedly, ten times or more. A junction boundary mismatches the germline segment, possibly from a read error. The CDR3 goes on 3 residues after the read ends, and that part is filled in from the germline J gene. The V call is TRBV4-2, the J call TRBJ1-5, with 8 bases matching TRBD1. Per germline, CDR1 LGHNA and CDR2 YNFKEQ. The CDR3 extends over 15 amino acids. The CDR3 DNA, read in part, is TGCGCCAGCAGCCTAAACAGGGGGATGGGACAGCCC. Protein product: CASSLNRGMGQP. The entire CDR3 is CASSLNRGMGQPQHF.

The sample holds many counts of this clone. The observed sequence ends 3 residues before the CDR3 terminus, with the missing tail filled in from the germline J gene. The J gene is TRBJ2-3, the V gene TRBV20-1; 8 bases fit TRBD2. Germline V CDR1 and CDR2: DFQATT, SNEGSKA (reference sequence). The CDR3 spans 14 residues. Trimming removed 3 bases from V and 2 bases from J; junction bases left unmatched: 4. The CDR3 is CSASGGALTDTQYF. The sequenced part of the CDR3 DNA is TGCAGTGCTAGCGGGGGGGCACTCACAGATACG.

This clone was seen a few times. The DNA ends 3 residues before the CDR3 does, and the rest of the CDR3 is filled in from the germline J gene. The gene calls are TRBV19 and TRBJ1-2, with D possibly being TRBD1 (5 bases). The CDR3 contains 16 residues. Germline values: CDR1 LNHDA, CDR2 SQIVND (reference sequence). This chain's CDR3 is CASSILRGLLTYDYTF. The CDR3 DNA, read in part, is TGTGCCAGTAGTATTCTTCGGGGACTACTAACCTACGAC.

A remark on this clone: Coverage ceases 3 residues before the CDR3 finishes, and the germline J gene fills in the end. J is TRBJ2-4 and V is TRBV30; D remains ambiguous. Germline assignment: CDR1 GTSNPN and CDR2 SVGIG (reference sequence). The CDR3 is 13 residues long. The CDR3 protein is CAWSVIRLYGQYF. CDR3 bases read: TGTGCCTGGAGTGTTATACGTCTCTATGGT.

This clone was counted many times. The CDR3 end is not reached by the read, which stops 3 residues before it; the germline J gene fills it in. V usage is TRBV13 and J usage is TRBJ2-2, with 8 bases identical to TRBD2. The CDR3 loop spans 16 amino acids. Unmatched junction bases numbered 9, after V lost 5 bases and J lost 4 bases. The germline V gene has CDR1 PRHDT and CDR2 FYEKMQ (reference sequence). The sequenced part of the CDR3 DNA is TGTGCCAGCAGCGGAACCGGGACTAGTATCACCGGGGAG. Amino acids: CASSGTGTSITGE. The full-length CDR3 reads as CASSGTGTSITGELFF.

This clone was counted ten times or more. Read coverage stops 3 residues before the CDR3 terminus; the germline J gene supplies the remainder. The chain links TRBV7-3 to TRBJ2-1, with TRBD2 matching over 10 bases. The junction had 7 bases not matched to a gene; V was cut back by 5 bases and J by 9 bases. CDR3 length: 14 amino acids. The germline V gene encodes CDR1 SGHTA and CDR2 FQGTGA. The CDR3 bases that were read are TGTGCCAGCAGCCTTGCTCTAGCGGGAGCTGAG. This encodes CASSLALAGAE. The whole CDR3 protein reads CASSLALAGAEQFF.

A note on this clone: The sequenced fragment ends 3 residues before the CDR3 boundary, so the rest is inferred from the germline J gene. The chain has TRBV7-2 and TRBJ2-3; D is perhaps TRBD1 (6 bases). Germline CDR1 and CDR2: SGHTA and FQGNSA. The CDR3 runs to 13 residues. The CDR3 loop reads CASSLQARGTQYF. Incomplete CDR3 DNA: TGTGCCAGCAGCTTACAGGCAAGGGGGACG.

This clone was found many times. The read stops 3 residues short of the end of the CDR3; the missing end is completed from the germline J gene. V gene TRBV20-1 combines with J gene TRBJ2-7, with 7 positions matching TRBD1. The germline gives CDR1 DFQATT, CDR2 SNEGSKA (reference sequence). With 6 bases clipped from V and 0 bases from J, the junction kept 5 bases outside the gene matches. The CDR3 contains 13 residues. CDR3 bases read: TGCAGTGCCCGGGGACAGTGCTCCTACGAG. It translates to CSARGQCSYE. The whole CDR3 sequence is CSARGQCSYEQYF.

This clone was seen repeatedly, ten times or more. The CDR3 is cut off 3 residues early in the read; its end comes from the germline J gene. The rearrangement joins TRBV30 to TRBJ2-2; 7 nucleotides align to TRBD2. CDR1 is GTSNPN, CDR2 SVGIG, per germline (reference sequence). This CDR3 comprises 14 residues. CDR3 sequence: CAAGEIATNEKLFF. The sequenced CDR3 bases are TGTGCCGCGGGGGAGATTGCAACTAATGAAAAG.

This clone was counted many times. The read is 3 residues too short to cover the CDR3 end, so that end is filled in from the germline J gene. The rearrangement links TRBV2 to TRBJ2-2; D may be TRBD1 (5 bases). V lost 7 bases and J 1 base, leaving 10 bases between the germline ends. The CDR3 contains 14 residues. CDR1 SNHLY and CDR2 FYNNEI come from the germline V gene. The CDR3 region is CASTGQRNTGELFF. CDR3 bases read: TGTGCCAGCACCGGACAACGGAACACCGGGGAG.

Worth noting for this clone: Mismatch with germline at one junction end may stem from a read error. The sequence runs out 3 residues before the end of the CDR3; the remainder is reconstructed from the germline J gene. Other DNA sequences in the sample encode the same CDR3. V usage is TRBV7-3 and J usage is TRBJ1-3; a weak D match, TRBD1 (5 bases). The CDR3 extends over 13 amino acids. The germline CDR1 and CDR2 sequences are SGHTA and FQGTGA. The CDR3 bases that were read are TGTGCCAGCAGCTTAACGTTATCGGACACA. Translation gives CASSLTLSDT. The full CDR3 protein is CASSLTLSDTIYF. Together with reference TRBV7-3 and TRBJ1-3, the CDR3 gives the full variable domain: GAGVSQTPSNKVTEKGKYVELRCDPISGHTALYWYRQSLGQGPEFLIYFQGTGAADDSGLPNDRFFAVRPEGSVSTLKIQRTERGDSAVYLCASSLTLSDTIYFGEGSWLTVV.

This clone appeared many times. Mismatch with germline at one junction end may stem from a read error. Read sequence stops 3 residues before the CDR3 end, and the germline J gene provides the missing end. The chain carries TRBV4-2 and TRBJ1-2; 7 bases line up with TRBD1. The CDR3 loop spans 17 amino acids. CDR1 is LGHNA and CDR2 is YNFKEQ in the germline V gene. CDR3 sequence: CASSQELGTAENYGYTF. The CDR3 DNA, read in part, is TGCGCCAGCAGCCAAGAATTGGGGACAGCGGAAAACTATGGC.

About this clone: The read finishes 3 residues shy of the CDR3 end, and the germline J gene is used to complete it. The chain combines TRBV19 with TRBJ2-2, with D tentatively TRBD2 (7 bases). Germline values: CDR1 LNHDA, CDR2 SQIVND (reference sequence). V dropped 8 bases and J dropped 4 bases, with 26 bases sitting between them. This CDR3 comprises 18 residues. The CDR3 region is CASAQGMAGDMGTGELFF. The sequenced CDR3 bases are TGTGCCAGTGCACAGGGTATGGCGGGGGATATGGGCACCGGGGAG. Looking up the rest from reference TRBV19 and TRBJ2-2 gives the full variable domain: DGGITQSPKYLFRKEGQNVTLSCEQNLNHDAMYWYRQDPGQGLRLIYYSQIVNDFQKGDIAEGYSVSREKKESFPLTVTSAQKNPTAFYLCASAQGMAGDMGTGELFFGEGSRLTVL.

This clone was observed many times. The DNA ends 3 residues before the CDR3 does, and the rest of the CDR3 is filled in from the germline J gene. The gene calls are TRBV10-3 and TRBJ1-5; 7 positions agree with TRBD1. The CDR3 runs 19 residues. Germline V gene data show CDR1 as ENHRY and CDR2 as SYGVKD. Germline trimming cut 0 bases from V and 6 bases from J; bases unmatched to any gene: 17. The CDR3 is CAISESMVGQVERGQPQHF. The CDR3 bases that were read are TGTGCCATCAGTGAGTCGATGGTAGGACAGGTGGAAAGGGGTCAGCCC.

Notes on this clone: The CDR3 end falls 3 residues outside the read, so it is completed with the germline J gene. J is TRBJ1-4 and V is TRBV19; 11 bases are a match to TRBD1. Germline assignment: CDR1 LNHDA and CDR2 SQIVND (reference sequence). The CDR3 runs to 15 residues. The CDR3 bases that were read are TGTGCCAGTAGTACATGGGACAGGGGGAATTCACCA. It is translated as CASSTWDRGNSP. The full CDR3 protein is CASSTWDRGNSPLFF.

Comment on this clone: The CDR3 is cut off 3 residues early in the read; its end comes from the germline J gene. V gene TRBV30 combines with J gene TRBJ2-3; 8 nucleotides match TRBD2. Looked up from germline, CDR1 is GTSNPN and CDR2 is SVGIG (reference sequence). CDR3 size: 13 residues. CDR3 bases read: TGTGCCTGGAAAACTAGCGGCACGGAGACG. It is translated as CAWKTSGTET. The whole CDR3 is CAWKTSGTETQYF.

A remark on this clone: Coverage ceases 3 residues before the CDR3 finishes, and the germline J gene fills in the end. The chain combines TRBV7-8 with TRBJ1-1; no clear D. This CDR3 has 14 residues. Trimming took off 2 bases at V and 5 bases at J, with 12 bases between the two ends. From germline, CDR1 is SGHVS and CDR2 FQNEAQ. CDR3 loop: CASSLSPPGTEAFF. The covered CDR3 bases are TGTGCCAGCAGCTTAAGTCCACCCGGGACTGAA. The whole variable domain, remainder taken from reference TRBV7-8 and TRBJ1-1, is GAGVSQSPRYKVAKRGQDVALRCDPISGHVSLFWYQQALGQGPEFLTYFQNEAQLDKSGLPSDRFFAERPEGSVSTLKIQRTQQEDSAVYLCASSLSPPGTEAFFGQGTRLTVV.

The table lists this clone with a few counts. The DNA ends 3 residues before the CDR3 does, and the rest of the CDR3 is filled in from the germline J gene. This rearrangement joins TRBV19 to TRBJ2-1, with 10 bases fitting TRBD2. This CDR3 contains 17 residues. V shed 4 bases, J shed 9 bases, and the junction held 15 bases outside the gene matches. Germline V gene data show CDR1 as LNHDA and CDR2 as SQIVND (reference sequence). The DNA read from the CDR3 is TGTGCCAGTAGTACTCGACTTGGTAGCGGGAGGTGGCGTGAG. Its translation: CASSTRLGSGRWRE. The whole CDR3 protein reads CASSTRLGSGRWREQFF.

The table lists this clone with a few counts. The read is 3 residues too short to cover the CDR3 end, so that end is filled in from the germline J gene. The chain combines TRBV5-1 with TRBJ2-1; D is possibly TRBD2 (6 bases). From germline, CDR1 is SGHRS and CDR2 YFSETQ. The V gene lost 3 bases and the J gene lost 3 bases, with 13 bases spanning the gap. CDR3 length: 15 amino acids. CDR3 in amino acids: CASSSLGGYYNEQFF. The CDR3 DNA, read in part, is TGCGCCAGCAGCTCCCTGGGGGGATACTACAATGAG.